This entry lists 5 T cell receptor beta chains sequenced from one sample in a study of blood T cell repertoires in COVID-19. Assay used: immunoSEQ multiplex PCR; TCRdb lists only in-frame clones, some missing. Of about 220,000 clones listed, 80% are singletons. Sequences were obtained from peripheral blood. These receptors were obtained from a human donor in a cohort sampled during active COVID-19.

This clone was recorded at least ten times. V gene TRBV5-1 combines with J gene TRBJ2-5; D ambiguous. This CDR3 comprises 14 residues. CDR1 and CDR2 (germline): SGHRS, YFSETQ. V was clipped by 4 bases and J by 4 bases, with 14 bases between them. CDR3 nucleotides: TGCGCCAGCAGCACACATTACCTTGGAGAGACCCAGTACTTC. Its protein product is CASSTHYLGETQYF.

This chain links TRBV5-6 with TRBJ1-6; the D gene is possibly TRBD1 (6 bases). This CDR3 is 15 amino acids long. Germline V gene data show CDR1 as SGHDT and CDR2 as YYEEEE. The V gene lost 2 bases and the J gene lost 3 bases, with 9 bases spanning the gap. The CDR3 DNA sequence: TGTGCCAGCAGCTTTGACAGGTTCTATAATTCACCCCTCCACTTT. Translation: CASSFDRFYNSPLHF.

This chain links TRBV24-1 with TRBJ1-5, with 7 bases aligning to TRBD1. Looked up from germline, CDR1 is KGHDR and CDR2 is SFDVKD. The J segment lost 5 bases and the V segment lost 3 bases, leaving 6 bases of the junction unmatched. This CDR3 is built from 15 residues. The CDR3 DNA sequence: TGTGCCACCAGTGATGGAGGGACAGTGTATCAGCCCCAGCATTTT. Translation: CATSDGGTVYQPQHF.

The chain combines TRBV4-1 with TRBJ1-4, with TRBD1 identical over 7 bases. With 11 bases clipped from V and 3 bases from J, the junction kept 6 bases outside the gene matches. The CDR3 covers 13 residues. Looked up from germline, CDR1 is MGHRA and CDR2 is YSYEKL. CDR3 bases: TGCGCCTCCGAGAGGGGGCCTAATGAAAAACTGTTTTTT. Encoded protein: CASERGPNEKLFF.

J is TRBJ1-2 and V is TRBV28, with D maybe TRBD1 (5 bases). There are 13 residues in the CDR3. In germline, CDR1 is MDHEN, CDR2 SYDVKM. The V and J ends lost 9 bases and 1 base respectively, with 12 bases between them. The CDR3 reads CARPTTDNYGYTF. In DNA, the CDR3 is TGTGCCAGGCCTACGACAGATAACTATGGCTACACCTTC.